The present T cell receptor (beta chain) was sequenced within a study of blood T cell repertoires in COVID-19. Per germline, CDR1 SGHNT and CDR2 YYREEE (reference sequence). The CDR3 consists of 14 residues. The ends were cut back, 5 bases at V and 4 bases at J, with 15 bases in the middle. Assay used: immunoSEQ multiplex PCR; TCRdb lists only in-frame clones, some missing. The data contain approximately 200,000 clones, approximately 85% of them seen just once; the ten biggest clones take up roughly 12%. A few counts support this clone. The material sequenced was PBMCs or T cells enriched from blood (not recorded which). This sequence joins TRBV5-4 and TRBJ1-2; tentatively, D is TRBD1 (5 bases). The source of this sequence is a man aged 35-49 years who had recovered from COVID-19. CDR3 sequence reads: CASRNGGVAYGYTF. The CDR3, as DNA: TGTGCCAGCAGGAACGGAGGGGTGGCCTATGGCTACACCTTC.